Shown below are 32 T cell receptor beta chains from a single sample sequenced in a study of blood T cell repertoires in COVID-19. Profiled with immunoSEQ multiplex PCR; TCRdb holds only in-frame clones, not every one. The repertoire has some 130,000 clones, about 89% of them found once; the top ten carry more than 9.5%. The source material was peripheral blood. The receptors were gathered from a woman in her seventies with COVID-19, enrolled during active disease.

The chain joins TRBV3-1 (or the pseudogene TRBV3-2) to TRBJ2-3, with TRBD1 as a possible D gene (6 bases). CDR1 LGHDT and CDR2 YNNKEL come from the germline V gene (reference sequence). Between the trimmed V and J ends, which lost 4 bases and 3 bases, there was a span of 11 bases. The CDR3 has 14 residues. CDR3: CASSLGQATDTQYF. As DNA, the CDR3 is TGTGCCAGCAGCCTGGGACAAGCTACAGATACGCAGTATTTT.

The chain links TRBV7-8 to TRBJ1-1, with 8 bases fitting TRBD1. Looked up from germline, CDR1 is SGHVS and CDR2 is FQNEAQ. V gave up 5 bases and J gave up 5 bases; unmatched junction bases: 4. The CDR3 sequence is 13 residues long. In DNA, the CDR3 is TGTGCCAGCAGCAGACAGGGGAAAACTGAAGCTTTCTTT. As protein: CASSRQGKTEAFF.

This sequence joins TRBV6-1 and TRBJ2-3; 8 nucleotides align to TRBD1. V lost 3 bases to trimming and J lost 3 bases; unmatched junction nucleotides: 5. Germline V CDR1 and CDR2: MNHNS, SASEGT. The CDR3 length is 15 residues. CDR3 loop: CASSDPDRVTDTQYF. The CDR3 nucleotides read TGTGCCAGCAGTGACCCGGACAGGGTTACAGATACGCAGTATTTT.

The chain has TRBV11-2 and TRBJ2-1, with D tentatively TRBD1 (6 bases). Germline values: CDR1 SGHAT, CDR2 FQNNGV. This CDR3 is 16 amino acids long. The V end was cut by 2 bases, the J end by 5 bases, with 16 bases between. The CDR3 sequence is CASSLNWQGNNNEQFF. The CDR3 bases are TGTGCCAGCAGCTTAAATTGGCAGGGGAATAACAATGAGCAGTTCTTC.

V gene TRBV27 combines with J gene TRBJ1-3, with D maybe TRBD1 (6 bases). The germline V and J ends were trimmed by 3 bases and 0 bases, with 6 bases remaining between them. The CDR3 extends over 14 amino acids. Looked up from germline, CDR1 is MNHEY and CDR2 is SMNVEV (reference sequence). The CDR3 DNA reads TGTGCCAGCAGTTTGACAGGCTCTGGAAACACCATATATTTT. Protein product: CASSLTGSGNTIYF.

The genes are TRBV3-1 (or the pseudogene TRBV3-2) and TRBJ2-1; 10 positions agree with TRBD1. This CDR3 has 16 residues. V was clipped by 3 bases and J by 8 bases; unmatched bases: 10. Germline V gene lookup returns CDR1 LGHDT and CDR2 YNNKEL (reference sequence). The CDR3 loop reads CASSQYSGTGVDEQFF. CDR3 DNA: TGTGCCAGCAGCCAGTACTCCGGGACAGGGGTAGATGAGCAGTTCTTC.

The J gene is TRBJ1-1, the V gene TRBV9; tentatively, D is TRBD1 (5 bases). Germline V gene data show CDR1 as SGDLS and CDR2 as YYNGEE. This CDR3 has 14 residues. V dropped 0 bases and J dropped 6 bases, with 12 bases sitting between them. The chain's CDR3 is CASSVVRGEAEAFF. CDR3 sequence (DNA): TGTGCCAGCAGCGTAGTTCGGGGGGAGGCTGAAGCTTTCTTT.

The chain uses TRBV18 and TRBJ2-1, with D possibly TRBD1 on 6 matching bases. V shed 4 bases and J shed 2 bases, with 12 bases lying between them. The CDR3 loop spans 15 amino acids. In germline, CDR1 is KGHSH, CDR2 LQKENI. The CDR3 bases are TGTGCCAGCTCACTGGACAGAAGAACCTACAATGAGCAGTTCTTC. It encodes CASSLDRRTYNEQFF.

This clone appeared a single time. The J gene is TRBJ2-3, the V gene TRBV5-4; 11 nucleotides agree with TRBD1. This CDR3 is 15 amino acids long. The trim removed 2 bases at V and 9 bases at J, leaving 8 bases unmatched. The germline V gene encodes CDR1 SGHNT and CDR2 YYREEE (reference sequence). In nucleotides, the CDR3 is TGTGCCAGCAGCTTTCAAGGACAGGGGGCGGTGACGCAGTATTTT. This translates into CASSFQGQGAVTQYF.

J is TRBJ2-1 and V is TRBV7-2; TRBD1 matches at 7 bases. J gave up 4 bases and V 5 bases, and 8 bases lay outside the gene matches. CDR3 length: 15 amino acids. The V gene's germline CDR1 is SGHTA and CDR2 FQGNSA. DNA of the CDR3: TGTGCCAGCAGCCCCCCCCCGGGACAGTACAATGAGCAGTTCTTC. Translation: CASSPPPGQYNEQFF.

The chain carries TRBV18 and TRBJ2-5; TRBD2 might be the D (6 bases). The V gene lost 3 bases and the J gene lost 5 bases, with 22 bases spanning the gap. The CDR3 runs 17 residues. The germline V gene encodes CDR1 KGHSH and CDR2 LQKENI. Here the CDR3 reads CASSPGGWIATKETQYF. The CDR3 region has the DNA TGTGCCAGCTCACCGGGAGGTTGGATCGCCACCAAGGAGACCCAGTACTTC.

The V and J genes are TRBV19 and TRBJ1-2, with D perhaps TRBD1 (6 bases). Germline CDR1 and CDR2: LNHDA and SQIVND (reference sequence). Trimming removed 4 bases at V and 4 bases at J, with 13 bases between. This CDR3 has 14 residues. CDR3 amino acids: CASSTQTGTYGYTF. The DNA for the CDR3 is TGTGCCAGTAGTACCCAAACAGGGACCTATGGCTACACCTTC.

The V call is TRBV9, the J call TRBJ1-2; 7 nucleotides match TRBD1. J lost 8 bases, V lost 3 bases, and 13 bases had no gene match. In germline, CDR1 is SGDLS, CDR2 YYNGEE. CDR3 length: 15 residues. The CDR3 reads CASSARQGGTRGYTF. The CDR3 coding sequence is TGTGCCAGCAGCGCCCGACAGGGTGGGACTCGGGGCTACACCTTC.

This clone occurred once. This chain uses TRBV7-9 with TRBJ2-1; 7 positions match TRBD1. The CDR3 consists of 15 residues. Unmatched junction bases numbered 0, after V lost 1 base and J lost 0 bases. The V gene's germline CDR1 is SEHNR and CDR2 FQNEAQ (reference sequence). CDR3 nucleotides: TGTGCCAGCAGCTTAGACAGGGGCTCCTACAATGAGCAGTTCTTC. Translated: CASSLDRGSYNEQFF. The whole variable domain, remainder taken from reference TRBV7-9 and TRBJ2-1, is DTGVSQNPRHKITKRGQNVTFRCDPISEHNRLYWYRQTLGQGPEFLTYFQNEAQLEKSRLLSDRFSAERPKGSFSTLEIQRTEQGDSAMYLCASSLDRGSYNEQFFGPGTRLTVL.

The V gene is TRBV2, the J gene TRBJ1-6; maybe TRBD1 (5 bases). The CDR3 is 15 residues long. CDR1 is SNHLY and CDR2 is FYNNEI in the germline V gene. Deletions cut 1 base from V and 7 bases from J, with 11 bases between. The CDR3 loop reads CASSEVSGANSPLHF. The CDR3 nucleotides read TGTGCCAGCAGTGAAGTCTCTGGGGCGAATTCACCCCTCCACTTT.

The chain recombines TRBV28 with TRBJ2-2, with D possibly matching TRBD2 (6 bases). Trimming left V 10 bases short and J 5 bases short, with 17 bases between. The CDR3 is 14 residues long. Germline assignment: CDR1 MDHEN and CDR2 SYDVKM. The CDR3 loop reads CAIDVGGGTGELFF. CDR3 nucleotide sequence: TGTGCCATCGATGTAGGTGGGGGGACCGGGGAGCTGTTTTTT.

This clone was seen a handful of times. The rearrangement uses TRBV12-3 or TRBV12-4 and TRBJ1-2; 7 bases agree with TRBD1. After removal of 6 bases from V and 2 bases from J, the junction contained 3 bases not matched to a gene. This CDR3 comprises 13 residues. CDR3 sequence reads: CASSTQGNYGYTF. The CDR3, as DNA: TGTGCCAGCAGCACACAGGGGAACTATGGCTACACCTTC.

The chain is built from TRBV9 and TRBJ2-2; TRBD1 matches at 9 bases. This CDR3 is 15 amino acids long. Germline CDR1 and CDR2: SGDLS and YYNGEE. V trimming: 2 bases; J trimming: 7 bases; junction bases outside the gene matches: 6. The CDR3 loop reads CASSVATGGIGELFF. CDR3 coding DNA: TGTGCCAGCAGCGTGGCAACAGGGGGCATCGGGGAGCTGTTTTTT.

This clone was observed a single time. The V gene is TRBV19, the J gene TRBJ1-2, with 8 positions matching TRBD1. The germline V gene encodes CDR1 LNHDA and CDR2 SQIVND (reference sequence). V lost 5 bases, J lost 7 bases, and 6 bases stayed unmatched. This CDR3 is built from 13 residues. The CDR3 nucleotides are TGTGCCAGTAGTCCCGGACAGGGAGGTGGCTACACCTTC. It translates to CASSPGQGGGYTF. The variable domain in full, with the rest retrieved from reference TRBV19 and TRBJ1-2, is DGGITQSPKYLFRKEGQNVTLSCEQNLNHDAMYWYRQDPGQGLRLIYYSQIVNDFQKGDIAEGYSVSREKKESFPLTVTSAQKNPTAFYLCASSPGQGGGYTFGSGTRLTVV.

The gene calls are TRBV18 and TRBJ1-1; D call uncertain. Germline values: CDR1 KGHSH, CDR2 LQKENI. V was shortened by 8 bases and J by 1 base, with 11 bases between the two germline ends. The CDR3 is 13 residues long. CDR3 nucleotides: TGTGCCAGCGCGACCGCAGGGAACACTGAAGCTTTCTTT. Protein: CASATAGNTEAFF.

This chain links TRBV28 with TRBJ1-2; D unclear. The CDR3 has 15 amino acids. Germline loops: CDR1 MDHEN, CDR2 SYDVKM. Trimming pared 1 base from V and 5 bases from J, leaving 14 bases between. Here the CDR3 DNA reads TGTGCCAGCAGTTTATTACTGCAGGTCCCGTATGGCTACACCTTC. Translating it yields CASSLLLQVPYGYTF.

The chain recombines TRBV4-1 with TRBJ2-3; 10 bases match TRBD2. The CDR3 is made up of 18 amino acids. With V trimmed by 1 base and J by 5 bases, 12 bases remained unmatched. Germline CDR1 reads MGHRA; CDR2 reads YSYEKL. CDR3 coding DNA: TGCGCCAGCAGCCAAGCCGCCCGGAGGTGGACTAGCGGAGATACGCAGTATTTT. Translating gives CASSQAARRWTSGDTQYF.

DNA of the CDR3: TGCGCCAGCAGCTTGTACGGAAGAGGTACTGAAGCTTTCTTT. As protein: CASSLYGRGTEAFF. This chain connects TRBV5-1 to TRBJ1-1, with D uncertain. Trimming left V 1 base short and J 5 bases short, with 12 bases between. The CDR3 contains 14 residues. CDR1 is SGHRS, CDR2 YFSETQ, per germline.

The chain carries TRBV13 and TRBJ1-1; D not certain. The germline V gene has CDR1 PRHDT and CDR2 FYEKMQ (reference sequence). Trimming removed 2 bases from V and 1 base from J, with 8 bases in between. This CDR3 contains 14 residues. For the CDR3, the DNA is TGTGCCAGCAGCTTAAATCGGGGGAACACTGAAGCTTTCTTT. Its translation is CASSLNRGNTEAFF. The full variable domain, with the rest looked up from reference TRBV13 and TRBJ1-1, is AAGVIQSPRHLIKEKRETATLKCYPIPRHDTVYWYQQGPGQDPQFLISFYEKMQSDKGSIPDRFSAQQFSDYHSELNMSSLELGDSALYFCASSLNRGNTEAFFGQGTRLTVV.

This clone was detected a few times. The V call is TRBV14, the J call TRBJ2-2, with 8 bases that match TRBD1. The length of the CDR3 is 15 residues. The V segment lost 5 bases and the J segment 6 bases; nucleotides outside the gene matches: 8. The germline gives CDR1 SGHDN, CDR2 FVKESK. The CDR3 region has the DNA TGTGCCAGCAGCTCCTGGACAGGGATGGCCGGGGAGCTGTTTTTT. It yields the protein CASSSWTGMAGELFF.

V and J are TRBV2 and TRBJ2-7; D is undetermined. The CDR3 runs to 13 residues. Trimming stripped 7 bases from V and 2 bases from J, with 12 bases between. The germline CDR1 and CDR2 sequences are SNHLY and FYNNEI. Here the CDR3 DNA reads TGTGCCAGCACTAGTGGGTACCCCTACGAGCAGTACTTC. Translation gives CASTSGYPYEQYF.

This clone appeared a single time. The gene calls are TRBV13 and TRBJ2-5, with 9 bases identical to TRBD2. This CDR3 has 17 amino acids. Germline CDR1 and CDR2: PRHDT and FYEKMQ (reference sequence). V was clipped by 8 bases and J by 5 bases; unmatched bases: 18. CDR3 in DNA: TGTGCCAGCGGACCACCCTTTCAGCGGGGGGCGGGGGAGACCCAGTACTTC. It codes for CASGPPFQRGAGETQYF.

The chain carries TRBV10-3 and TRBJ2-1, with 12 bases aligning to TRBD2. Germline V CDR1 and CDR2: ENHRY, SYGVKD. V was pared by 7 bases and J by 9 bases, with 13 bases of the junction left unmatched. This CDR3 region has 16 residues. The DNA for the CDR3 is TGTGCCATCACCGACCAGACTAGCGGGGGTTTCGGTGAGCAGTTCTTC. Its protein product is CAITDQTSGGFGEQFF.

The chain combines TRBV3-1 (or the pseudogene TRBV3-2) with TRBJ2-1, with 14 bases matching TRBD2. V was pared by 1 base and J by 4 bases, with 0 bases of the junction left unmatched. This CDR3 comprises 16 residues. The V gene's germline CDR1 is LGHDT and CDR2 YNNKEL (reference sequence). In DNA form, the CDR3 reads TGTGCCAGCAGCCAAGGACTAGCGGGGGGGTACAATGAGCAGTTCTTC. Protein product: CASSQGLAGGYNEQFF.

The chain links TRBV5-1 to TRBJ2-3, with TRBD1 identical over 8 bases. CDR3 size: 13 residues. V lost 7 bases and J lost 5; bases outside the gene matches: 6. In germline, CDR1 is SGHRS, CDR2 YFSETQ. CDR3 coding DNA: TGCGCCAGCTTGGACAGGGTAGAAGATACGCAGTATTTT. As protein: CASLDRVEDTQYF. The whole variable domain, filled in from reference TRBV5-1 and TRBJ2-3, reads KAGVTQTPRYLIKTRGQQVTLSCSPISGHRSVSWYQQTPGQGLQFLFEYFSETQRNKGNFPGRFSGRQFSNSRSEMNVSTLELGDSALYLCASLDRVEDTQYFGPGTRLTVL.

The rearrangement joins TRBV9 to TRBJ1-3; 8 nucleotides line up with TRBD1. Germline CDR1 is SGDLS and CDR2 is YYNGEE. V lost 2 bases to trimming and J lost 10 bases; unmatched junction nucleotides: 2. This CDR3 comprises 12 residues. The CDR3 region is CASSVDRETIYF. The CDR3 region has the DNA TGTGCCAGCAGCGTGGACAGGGAGACCATATATTTT.

Note on this clone: One end of the junction fails to match germline, which may point to a read error. The rearrangement uses TRBV19 and TRBJ2-7; TRBD1 aligns across 8 bases. This CDR3 is 15 amino acids long. Germline CDR1 is LNHDA and CDR2 is SQIVND (reference sequence). The CDR3 reads CASSLTRTGSSEQYF. The CDR3 DNA sequence: TGTGCCAGTAGCCTCACAAGGACAGGGTCCTCCGAGCAGTACTTC.